This T cell receptor beta chain came from a study of T cell repertoires in aging, cancer and after chemotherapy. Regarding the study as a whole: Untreated cancer patients had significantly lower blood TCR diversity than age-matched healthy donors.

A mixed TRB-A/B primer pool amplified rearranged TRB by multiplex touch-down PCR. One entry per CDR3 protein, called by TCRdb with MiXCR from the multiplex PCR reads. The repertoire has about 10,000 distinct CDR3 sequences, 20% to 30% of them found once; the top ten carry roughly 1.3%. CDR3 length: 15 residues. CDR1 and CDR2 (germline): SGHTA, FQGNSA. V gave up 4 bases and J gave up 5 bases; unmatched junction bases: 8. The template was genomic DNA from peripheral blood, not RNA. As to this clonotype: Its target is not known.

The J gene is TRBJ2-7, the V gene TRBV7-2, with 10 nucleotides matching TRBD2. The TCR was taken from a human donor in good health. Sequenced input: blood. CDR3 region: CASSSTSGKGDEQYF. The CDR3 nucleotides are TGTGCCAGCAGCTCTACTAGCGGGAAAGGGGACGAGCAGTACTTC.